This T cell receptor (beta chain) was identified during a study of molecular identifiers for immune sequencing clone quantification. Previously described methods with listed TCR primers produced the bulk TCR libraries. TCRdb fed the PCR reads into MiXCR, producing one record per CDR3 protein. The sample has hundreds of thousands of distinct CDR3 sequences, 24% seen once. On this clonotype: A junction boundary mismatches the germline segment, possibly from a read error.

Germline values: CDR1 MNHEY, CDR2 SMNVEV (reference sequence). The CDR3 has 15 amino acids. A CD8+CD4-CCR7+CD45RA+ gate was used to sort naive CD8 T cells. The chain has TRBV27 and TRBJ2-3, with 8 bases matching TRBD2. This receptor was obtained from a human donor in good health. Some libraries in this study had Jurkat cell RNA spiked in. Material: naive CD8+ T cells from blood, with Jurkat cell RNA spiked in. As for subset: FACS-sorted CD8+CD4-CCR7+CD45RA+ naive T cells. The CDR3 coding sequence is TGTGACAGCAGTCCCGGGGGGGCGACGACAGATACGCAGTATTTT. Translated: CDSSPGGATTDTQYF.